This TCR beta chain was recovered during a study of T-cell reconstitution after alpha-beta-depleted transplantation in children. Unique molecular identifiers were incorporated when the TCRbeta library was constructed. One entry per CDR3 protein, called by TCRdb with MiXCR from the PCR reads. The data hold roughly 610,000 distinct CDR3 sequences, with about 11% observed a single time. V was clipped by 6 bases and J by 7 bases, with 13 bases between them. CDR1 and CDR2 (germline): KGHSH, LQKENI. The CDR3 runs to 12 residues. The clonotype comes from a human donor who donated a stem cell graft to a child with acute myeloid leukemia. The sample here was PBMCs from the stem cell graft donor, taken from the stem cell graft. The rearrangement joins TRBV18 to TRBJ2-7; the D call may be TRBD1 or TRBD2 (6 bases each). The CDR3 protein is CASSETGGEQYF. The CDR3 DNA sequence: TGTGCCAGCTCGGAGACAGGAGGGGAGCAGTACTTC.